Sequencing of this T cell receptor (beta chain) was carried out in a study of beta chain features in type 1 diabetes. Overall study findings and caveats: There was no resolution here of whether HLA type influences TCRB rearrangement. Across all four CD4+ subsets, people with type 1 diabetes showed modestly shorter TCRB CDR3s.

The germline V and J ends were trimmed by 4 bases and 1 base, with 7 bases remaining between them. The CDR3 is 13 amino acids. Germline CDR1 reads ENHRY; CDR2 reads SYGVKD. Since all of the isolated RNA was reverse transcribed, expressed TCRB transcripts were what got sequenced. Sequenced by immunoSEQ multiplex PCR; TCRdb stores in-frame clones only, minus some. Here the sample spans about 740,000 clones, roughly 13% being singletons. Remarks on this clone: Its antigen is not identified.

The sequence was obtained from a young man with type 1 diabetes. The sample was naive CD4+ T cells from blood. This rearrangement joins TRBV10-3 to TRBJ1-1, with D unresolved. CDR3 bases: TGTGCCATCAGTGCCGACCCGAACACTGAAGCTTTCTTT. Residues: CAISADPNTEAFF.